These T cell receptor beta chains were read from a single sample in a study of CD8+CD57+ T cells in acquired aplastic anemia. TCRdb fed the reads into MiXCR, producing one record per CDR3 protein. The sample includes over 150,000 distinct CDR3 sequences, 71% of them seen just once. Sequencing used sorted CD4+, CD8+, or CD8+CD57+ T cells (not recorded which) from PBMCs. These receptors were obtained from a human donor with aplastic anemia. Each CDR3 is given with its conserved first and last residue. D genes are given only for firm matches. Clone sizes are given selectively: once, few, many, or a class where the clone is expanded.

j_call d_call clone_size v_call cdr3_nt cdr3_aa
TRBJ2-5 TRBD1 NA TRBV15 TGTGCCACCAGCACCTTAGAGACAGGGTTTGAGACCCAGTACTTC CATSTLETGFETQYF
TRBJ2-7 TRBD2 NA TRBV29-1 TGCAGCGTCCGGGGGGACGGCTCCTACGAGCAGTACTTC CSVRGDGSYEQYF
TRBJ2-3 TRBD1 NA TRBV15 TGTGCCACCAGCAGAGATCCCACAGGGGTGGATACGCAGTATTTT CATSRDPTGVDTQYF
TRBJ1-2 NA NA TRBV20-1 TGCAGTGCGTCCCCAGGTTGGGGCTACACCTTC CSASPGWGYTF
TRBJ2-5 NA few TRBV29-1 TGCAGCGTTGGGTGGGAGACCCAGTACTTC CSVGWETQYF
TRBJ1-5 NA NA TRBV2 TGTGCCAGCAGCCCCATGCGGTCCCAGGGTGGACAGCCCCAGCATTTT CASSPMRSQGGQPQHF
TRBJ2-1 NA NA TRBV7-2 TGTGCCAGCAGTCTTTCCAGTGAGCAGTTCTTC CASSLSSEQFF
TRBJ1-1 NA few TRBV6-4 TGTGCCAGCAGGCTAGCCGCAGGGGACACTGAAGCTTTCTTT CASRLAAGDTEAFF
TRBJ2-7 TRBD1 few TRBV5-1 TGCGCCAGCAAGGGACAGGGACCTTCCTACGAGCAGTACTTC CASKGQGPSYEQYF
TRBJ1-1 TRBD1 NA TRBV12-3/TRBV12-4 TGTGCCAGCAGCAGGACAGGGAAAGCTTTCTTT CASSRTGKAFF
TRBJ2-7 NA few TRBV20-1 TGCAGTGCTAGAGATCAGGGGACCGCGAACACCTACGAGCAGTACTTC CSARDQGTANTYEQYF
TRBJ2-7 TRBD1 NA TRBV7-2 TGTGCCAGCAGCCGTCCGGGACAGGGGACCCACGAGCAGTACTTC CASSRPGQGTHEQYF
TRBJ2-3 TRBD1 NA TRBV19 TGTGCCAGTAGAGGACAGGGAAAGGATACGCAGTATTTT CASRGQGKDTQYF
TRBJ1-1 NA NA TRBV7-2 TGTGCCAGCAGCTCCCGATCCAGGAACACTGAAGCTTTCTTT CASSSRSRNTEAFF
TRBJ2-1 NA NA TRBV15 TGTGCCACCAGCAGAGATCTATCGGAGCAGTTCTTC CATSRDLSEQFF
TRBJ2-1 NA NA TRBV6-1 TGTGCCAGCAGTACCGGGGACGCCCATGAGCAGTTCTTC CASSTGDAHEQFF
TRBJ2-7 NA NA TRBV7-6 TGTGCCAGCAGCAAACGAGAGAGCTCCTACGAGCAGTACTTC CASSKRESSYEQYF
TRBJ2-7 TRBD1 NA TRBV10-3 TGTGCCATCAGTGATTTCAGGGGGCGGGAGCAGTACTTC CAISDFRGREQYF
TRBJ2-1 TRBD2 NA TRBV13 TGTGCCAGCAGTAGTGGCGGGGGAGACCGCAATGAGCAGTTCTTC CASSSGGGDRNEQFF
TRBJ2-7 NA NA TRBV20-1 TGCAGTGCTACAATCTCCGGACACAACCAAAACGAGCAGTACTTC CSATISGHNQNEQYF